Listed below are T cell receptor beta chains from one sample, sequenced in a study of T cell changes during pregnancy in multiple sclerosis. The repertoire was sequenced with immunoSEQ multiplex PCR; TCRdb's copy has only in-frame clones and lacks some. In the table there are approximately 60,000 clones, about nine tenths of which are singletons. Sequenced here: peripheral blood, sampled in the second trimester of pregnancy. These receptors originate from a female donor with multiple sclerosis, enrolled in a pregnancy study. Both conserved end residues are part of each CDR3. The order of the fields is clone size, J gene, D gene, V gene, CDR3 protein, CDR3 DNA. The D gene is left open where the match is weak. Size tells how often a clone was seen (once, few, many) or the class of an expanded clone, and some rows leave it out.

>NA|TRBJ1-4|TRBD1|TRBV28
CASSLRGQGTNEKLFF
TGTGCCAGCAGTTTAAGGGGACAGGGTACCAATGAAAAACTGTTTTTT
>NA|TRBJ2-2|NA|TRBV5-1
CASSLAVGGNTGELFF
TGCGCCAGCAGCTTGGCGGTGGGAGGGAACACCGGGGAGCTGTTTTTT
>few|TRBJ2-3|NA|TRBV30
CAWEIVDTQYF
TGTGCCTGGGAGATCGTGGATACGCAGTATTTT
>NA|TRBJ1-2|NA|TRBV5-4
CASSLEGPGMKGYTF
TGTGCCAGCAGCTTGGAGGGGCCAGGGATGAAGGGCTACACCTTC
>NA|TRBJ1-6|NA|TRBV27
CASRPLSSYNSPLHF
TGTGCCAGCAGACCCCTGAGCTCCTATAATTCACCCCTCCACTTT
>NA|TRBJ2-1|NA|TRBV6-5
CASSYARSSYNEQFF
TGTGCCAGCAGTTACGCACGTAGCTCCTACAATGAGCAGTTCTTC
>NA|TRBJ2-3|TRBD2|TRBV27
CASRALAVATDTQYF
TGTGCCAGCAGAGCCCTAGCGGTAGCCACAGATACGCAGTATTTT
>NA|TRBJ1-1|NA|TRBV6-5
CASSYLEGGTEAFF
TGTGCCAGCAGTTACCTTGAGGGCGGGACTGAAGCTTTCTTT
>NA|TRBJ1-2|NA|TRBV18
CASSRGRQGRYTF
TGTGCCAGCTCACGAGGAAGGCAGGGGAGATACACCTTC
>NA|TRBJ2-7|TRBD1|TRBV19
CASTDRTGIEQYF
TGTGCCAGTACTGACCGGACAGGGATCGAGCAGTACTTC
>NA|TRBJ1-1|NA|TRBV4-3
CASSQEWRVRTEAFF
TGCGCCAGCAGCCAAGAATGGCGGGTGAGGACTGAAGCTTTCTTT
>NA|TRBJ2-5|NA|TRBV6-1
CASSDWGHGETQYF
TGTGCCAGCAGTGATTGGGGGCATGGAGAGACCCAGTACTTC
>NA|TRBJ1-2|TRBD1|TRBV6-6
CASSYSRGPGGYTF
TGTGCCAGCAGTTACTCGAGGGGGCCGGGTGGCTACACCTTC
>NA|TRBJ2-5|NA|TRBV5-5
CASSLNRDTGLRETQYF
TGTGCCAGCAGCCTAAACCGGGACACCGGTTTGCGGGAGACCCAGTACTTC
>NA|TRBJ1-5|NA|TRBV27
CASRGGGNQPQHF
TGTGCCAGCAGAGGGGGGGGCAATCAGCCCCAGCATTTT
>NA|TRBJ1-2|NA|TRBV7-9
CASSLDSAIGYTF
TGTGCCAGCAGCCTGGACAGCGCCATAGGCTACACCTTC
>NA|TRBJ2-1|NA|TRBV7-2
CASSLLATSSYNEQFF
TGTGCCAGCAGTCTTCTAGCGACGAGTTCCTACAATGAGCAGTTCTTC
>NA|TRBJ2-1|NA|TRBV27
CASSFSLEGGAYNEQFF
TGTGCCAGCAGTTTTTCACTCGAGGGGGGGGCCTACAATGAGCAGTTCTTC
>NA|TRBJ1-1|NA|TRBV7-2
CASSLGQGTEAFF
TGTGCCAGCAGCTTAGGTCAGGGCACTGAAGCTTTCTTT
>once|TRBJ1-1|TRBD1|TRBV7-8
CASSLPRQGPAFF
TGTGCCAGCAGCTTACCCCGACAGGGACCGGCTTTCTTT
>medium-sized|TRBJ1-1|NA|TRBV15
CATSRVVNTEAFF
TGTGCCACCAGCAGAGTAGTGAACACTGAAGCTTTCTTT
>NA|TRBJ1-5|NA|TRBV7-2
CASSPRGDNQPQHF
TGTGCCAGCAGCCCCCGTGGAGACAATCAGCCCCAGCATTTT
>NA|TRBJ1-4|TRBD1|TRBV4-1
CASSQDSQGVFYEKLFF
TGCGCCAGCAGCCAAGATAGCCAGGGGGTTTTTTACGAAAAACTGTTTTTT
>NA|TRBJ2-1|TRBD2|TRBV14
CASSLAGGPNNEQFF
TGTGCCAGCAGCCTAGCGGGGGGGCCCAACAATGAGCAGTTCTTC
>NA|TRBJ2-3|NA|TRBV5-6
CASSSGLGLNTDTQYF
TGTGCCAGCAGCTCAGGGCTGGGGCTTAACACAGATACGCAGTATTTT
>NA|TRBJ2-1|NA|TRBV4-1
CASSPRVAAGAPANEQFF
TGCGCCAGCAGCCCCCGAGTAGCGGCGGGGGCCCCCGCCAATGAGCAGTTCTTC
>once|TRBJ2-3|NA|TRBV28
CASSRRGNRLSTDTQYF
TGTGCCAGCAGTAGGCGGGGCAACCGTCTTAGCACAGATACGCAGTATTTT
>NA|TRBJ1-1|TRBD1|TRBV18
CASSSTGDTEAFF
TGTGCCAGCTCCTCAACAGGGGATACTGAAGCTTTCTTT
>NA|TRBJ2-1|TRBD2|TRBV6-5
CASQPGGPYNEQFF
TGTGCCAGTCAGCCGGGGGGGCCGTACAATGAGCAGTTCTTC
>NA|TRBJ2-7|TRBD1|TRBV5-1
CASSWGQGFGEQYF
TGCGCCAGCAGCTGGGGACAGGGGTTTGGCGAGCAGTACTTC
>NA|TRBJ2-7|TRBD2|TRBV5-8
CASSLPSGGSYRYEQYF
TGTGCCAGCAGCTTGCCTAGCGGGGGGTCCTACCGCTACGAGCAGTACTTC
>NA|TRBJ1-2|TRBD1|TRBV19
CASSARDSLYGYTF
TGTGCCAGTAGTGCCCGGGACAGTCTTTATGGCTACACCTTC